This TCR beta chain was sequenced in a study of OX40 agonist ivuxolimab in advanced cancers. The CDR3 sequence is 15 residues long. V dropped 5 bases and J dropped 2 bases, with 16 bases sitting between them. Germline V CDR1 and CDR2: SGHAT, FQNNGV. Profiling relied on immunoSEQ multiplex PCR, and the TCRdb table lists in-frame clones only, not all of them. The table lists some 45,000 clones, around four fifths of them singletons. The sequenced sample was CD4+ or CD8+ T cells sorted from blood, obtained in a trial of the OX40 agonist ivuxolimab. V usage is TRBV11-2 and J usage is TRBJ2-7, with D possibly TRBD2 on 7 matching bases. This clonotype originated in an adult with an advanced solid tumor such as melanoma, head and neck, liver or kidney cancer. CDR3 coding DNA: TGTGCCAGCAGCCGACGGGGGGACAAACCCTACGAGCAGTACTTC. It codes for CASSRRGDKPYEQYF.